Presented here are 18 T cell receptor beta chains from one specimen sequenced in a study of Ad26.COV2.S vaccination and SARS-CoV-2 variants. Sequencing used immunoSEQ multiplex PCR; TCRdb keeps in-frame clones, though not all of them. This sample has hundreds of thousands of clones, with 80% to 90% found just once. Treatment given: some 20 received Ad26.COV2.S at low or high dose, single or two shots; several received placebo; per-sample allocation not given. Sample collection was performed on day 63 after the first vaccine or placebo injection. The source material was peripheral blood, sampled in a trial of Ad26.COV2.S vaccine versus placebo. The source is a person aged 18 to 59 who received the Ad26.COV2.S COVID-19 vaccine or a placebo.

The rearrangement links TRBV30 to TRBJ1-5; D is unresolved. The CDR3 consists of 13 residues. V was pared by 4 bases and J by 7 bases, with 14 bases between. Germline V gene sequence: CDR1 GTSNPN, CDR2 SVGIG (reference sequence). In DNA, the CDR3 is TGTGCCTGGACGCACGCGGGTGGGCAGCCCCAGCATTTT. Its protein is CAWTHAGGQPQHF.

This chain links TRBV14 with TRBJ2-2, with D possibly matching TRBD2 (6 bases). CDR1 is SGHDN and CDR2 is FVKESK in the germline V gene. Deletions cut 1 base from V and 3 bases from J, with 18 bases between. The CDR3 is made up of 18 amino acids. CDR3: CASSQVGYGGVDTGELFF. For the CDR3, the DNA is TGTGCCAGCAGCCAAGTGGGGTACGGCGGGGTAGACACCGGGGAGCTGTTTTTT.

The chain combines TRBV15 with TRBJ2-3; the D is unclear. The CDR3 contains 13 residues. V lost 1 base to trimming and J lost 2 bases, with 4 bases between them. From germline, CDR1 is LNHNV and CDR2 YYDKDF (reference sequence). The CDR3 DNA reads TGTGCCACCAGCAGAGCCTACACAGATACGCAGTATTTT. Its protein product is CATSRAYTDTQYF.

This sequence joins TRBV7-6 and TRBJ1-6, with D possibly TRBD1 on 5 matching bases. The CDR3 has 17 amino acids. Per the germline V gene, CDR1 is SGHVS and CDR2 is FNYEAQ. Deletions cut 0 bases from V and 0 bases from J, with 9 bases between. The CDR3 reads CASSLAVRDSYNSPLHF. CDR3 coding DNA: TGTGCCAGCAGCTTAGCGGTCAGGGACTCCTATAATTCACCCCTCCACTTT.

The chain carries TRBV2 and TRBJ1-6; perhaps TRBD1 as D (5 bases). Trimming removed 4 bases at V and 9 bases at J, with 10 bases between. This CDR3 spans 13 amino acids. Germline V CDR1 and CDR2: SNHLY, FYNNEI. The CDR3 DNA is TGTGCCAGCAGTGCGGGGGTTACTTCACCCCTCCACTTT. It yields the protein CASSAGVTSPLHF.

The genes are TRBV6-2 or TRBV6-3 and TRBJ2-1; 7 bases align to TRBD1. The germline CDR1 and CDR2 sequences are MNHEY and SVGEGT. V lost 2 bases and J lost 0; bases outside the gene matches: 4. The CDR3 runs to 16 residues. CDR3 in amino acids: CASSYRQGRSYNEQFF. The CDR3 nucleotides are TGTGCCAGCAGTTACCGACAGGGTCGCTCCTACAATGAGCAGTTCTTC.

The rearrangement uses TRBV19 and TRBJ2-5; D might be TRBD1 (6 bases). V gave up 4 bases and J gave up 1 base, with 7 bases separating them. The CDR3 runs to 13 residues. Per the germline V gene, CDR1 is LNHDA and CDR2 is SQIVND (reference sequence). The CDR3 DNA follows: TGTGCCAGTAGTAAGGGGGTCCAAGAGACCCAGTACTTC. Its protein product is CASSKGVQETQYF. The complete variable domain, with remaining parts taken from reference TRBV19 and TRBJ2-5, reads DGGITQSPKYLFRKEGQNVTLSCEQNLNHDAMYWYRQDPGQGLRLIYYSQIVNDFQKGDIAEGYSVSREKKESFPLTVTSAQKNPTAFYLCASSKGVQETQYFGPGTRLLVL.

The chain links TRBV19 to TRBJ2-1, with TRBD1 identical over 8 bases. The CDR3 spans 16 residues. Trimming took 7 bases from V and 3 from J; bases not matched to a gene: 11. Germline V CDR1 and CDR2: LNHDA, SQIVND (reference sequence). CDR3 sequence: CASTPRGTGGYNEQFF. As DNA, the CDR3 is TGTGCCAGTACCCCAAGAGGGACAGGCGGCTACAATGAGCAGTTCTTC.

A word on this clone: The same CDR3 also results from other DNA sequences found in this sample. This rearrangement joins TRBV27 to TRBJ2-7; TRBD2 matches at 12 bases. Germline CDR1 MNHEY, CDR2 SMNVEV (reference sequence). V lost 5 bases, J lost 4 bases, and 3 bases stayed unmatched. This CDR3 has 14 amino acids. The CDR3, as DNA: TGTGCCAGCAGTGGACTAGCGGGACCATACGAGCAGTACTTC. Encoded protein: CASSGLAGPYEQYF.

The J gene is TRBJ2-7, the V gene TRBV2; D is unclear. V was shortened by 4 bases and J by 1 base, with 5 bases between the two germline ends. Germline V gives CDR1 SNHLY, CDR2 FYNNEI. CDR3 size: 12 residues. The CDR3: CASSGESYEQYF. The CDR3 bases are TGTGCCAGCAGTGGGGAATCCTACGAGCAGTACTTC.

The CDR3, as DNA: TGTGCCAGCAGTTTAAGCAGGGCGGCAACAGATACGCAGTATTTT. It specifies CASSLSRAATDTQYF. V is TRBV28 and J is TRBJ2-3; TRBD1 is a possible D gene (5 bases). V was pared by 2 bases and J by 3 bases, with 12 bases between. The CDR3 totals 15 residues. Germline assignment: CDR1 MDHEN and CDR2 SYDVKM.

This clone was observed a handful of times. J is TRBJ2-7 and V is TRBV12-3 or TRBV12-4, with a possible D match to TRBD1 (6 bases). The CDR3 is 12 residues long. V gave up 5 bases and J gave up 4 bases, with 9 bases separating them. CDR3 nucleotides: TGTGCCAGCAGTATACAGGGTTACGAGCAGTACTTC. Protein product: CASSIQGYEQYF.

This chain uses TRBV7-8 with TRBJ2-1; TRBD1 is a possible D gene (6 bases). Trimming left V 8 bases short and J 0 bases short, with 11 bases between. There are 14 residues in the CDR3. Germline V gene sequence: CDR1 SGHVS, CDR2 FQNEAQ. Here the CDR3 DNA reads TGTGCCAGCGGCGACAGGAGCTCCTACAATGAGCAGTTCTTC. Its translation: CASGDRSSYNEQFF.

The chain employs TRBV6-5 and TRBJ1-5, with 7 bases aligning to TRBD1. Germline CDR1 reads MNHEY; CDR2 reads SVGAGI. This CDR3 comprises 14 residues. V lost 5 bases to trimming and J lost 4 bases; unmatched junction nucleotides: 5. This CDR3 is CASSRDSLNQPQHF. CDR3 DNA sequence: TGTGCCAGCAGTCGGGACAGCCTTAATCAGCCCCAGCATTTT.

This clone was observed a few times. This rearrangement joins TRBV6-5 to TRBJ1-2, with 10 bases matching TRBD1. V was clipped by 5 bases and J by 8 bases; unmatched bases: 5. The CDR3 length is 13 residues. Germline V gene data show CDR1 as MNHEY and CDR2 as SVGAGI. CDR3 in amino acids: CASSRQGAQGYTF. CDR3 coding DNA: TGTGCCAGCAGTCGACAGGGGGCGCAGGGCTACACCTTC.

The chain carries TRBV12-3 or TRBV12-4 and TRBJ2-2; 8 bases agree with TRBD1. V dropped 5 bases and J dropped 6; count of bases not matched to a gene: 2. CDR3 length: 13 amino acids. For the CDR3, the DNA is TGTGCCAGCAGTGGACAGGGACCCGGGGAGCTGTTTTTT. It codes for CASSGQGPGELFF.

Here the CDR3 reads CASSPGGSTKNIQYF. The CDR3 bases are TGTGCCAGCAGCCCCGGTGGGAGTACGAAAAACATTCAGTACTTC. The V and J genes are TRBV5-4 and TRBJ2-4; TRBD2 is a possible D gene (5 bases). Trimming removed 4 bases from V and 4 bases from J, with 15 bases in between. The germline gives CDR1 SGHNT, CDR2 YYREEE (reference sequence). The CDR3 contains 15 residues.

V and J are TRBV25-1 and TRBJ2-2; D could derive from TRBD1 or TRBD2 (6 bases each). The CDR3 is 14 amino acids. Germline CDR1 MGHDK, CDR2 SYGVNS. The ends were cut back, 4 bases at V and 5 bases at J, with 11 bases in the middle. CDR3 amino acids: CASSARGGTGELFF. The CDR3 DNA follows: TGTGCCAGCAGTGCGAGAGGGGGGACCGGGGAGCTGTTTTTT.